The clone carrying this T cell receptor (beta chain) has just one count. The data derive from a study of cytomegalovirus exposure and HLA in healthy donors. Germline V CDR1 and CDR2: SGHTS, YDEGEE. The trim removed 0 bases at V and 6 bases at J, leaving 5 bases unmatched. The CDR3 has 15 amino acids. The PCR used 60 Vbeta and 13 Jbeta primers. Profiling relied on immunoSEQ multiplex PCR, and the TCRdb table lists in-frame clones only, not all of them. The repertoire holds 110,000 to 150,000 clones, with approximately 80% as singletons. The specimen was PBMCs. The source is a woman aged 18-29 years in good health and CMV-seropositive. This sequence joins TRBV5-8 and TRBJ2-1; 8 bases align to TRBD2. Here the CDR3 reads CASSLEPGGFNEQFF. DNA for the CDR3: TGTGCCAGCAGCTTGGAACCGGGAGGGTTCAATGAGCAGTTCTTC.